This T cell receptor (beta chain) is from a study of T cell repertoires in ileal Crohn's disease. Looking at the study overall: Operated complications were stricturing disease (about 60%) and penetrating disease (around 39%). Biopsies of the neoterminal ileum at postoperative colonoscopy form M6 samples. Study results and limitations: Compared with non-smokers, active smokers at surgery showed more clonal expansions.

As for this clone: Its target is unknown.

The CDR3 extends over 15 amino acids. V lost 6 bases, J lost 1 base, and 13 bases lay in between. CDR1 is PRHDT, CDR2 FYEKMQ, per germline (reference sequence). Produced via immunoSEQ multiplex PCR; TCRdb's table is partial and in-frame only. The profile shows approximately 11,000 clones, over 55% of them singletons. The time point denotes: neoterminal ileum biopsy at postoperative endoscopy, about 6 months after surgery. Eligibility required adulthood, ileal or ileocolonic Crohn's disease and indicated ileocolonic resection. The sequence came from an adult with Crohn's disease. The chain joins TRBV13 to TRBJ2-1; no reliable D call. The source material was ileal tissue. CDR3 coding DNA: TGTGCCAGCAGTGCTGAGCTCGGGTCCTACAATGAGCAGTTCTTC. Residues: CASSAELGSYNEQFF.